The subject of this entry is one T cell receptor beta chain. This clonotype turned up a few times. Which antigen it targets is not known. Base qualities are not at hand, and no much larger clone is one base apart. The sample's time point label, decoded: newly diagnosed GD, antithyroid drugs for less than 3 months. For both TCR sequencing and RNA sequencing, RNA was extracted from PBMCs using TRIzol. The diagnosis of Graves' disease was made according to American Thyroid Association guidelines. Recruitment of patients was carried out at an endocrinology department in Xi'an, China. From each patient, approximately 9.9 milliliters of peripheral blood was collected into an EDTA anticoagulant tube. PBMCs were isolated by Ficoll Paque Plus density gradient separation without further T cell sorting. An Agilent 2100 Bioanalyzer and agarose gel were used to check RNA quality, and a NanoDrop 2000 was used to measure RNA concentration.

This record belongs to a study of regulatory T cells in long-lasting Graves disease listed by TCRdb under 2021. With regard to the full study: Patients with newly diagnosed Graves' disease had been on antithyroid drugs for under 3 months. The study was conducted in China and was registered as a clinical trial. A total of 33 samples were covered by TCR sequencing, comprising roughly 13 persistent and around 20 newly diagnosed Graves' disease patients. Persistent Graves' disease patients were compared with newly diagnosed Graves' disease patients by peripheral blood TCR sequencing and RNA sequencing. General findings and caveats noted by the study authors: Because the primary lesion, thyroid tissue, could not be accessed, the study looked at peripheral blood alone. Compared with newly diagnosed patients, patients with persistent Graves' disease had lower TCR Shannon entropy and fewer highly expanded clones, which suggests clonal expansion. Only the TCR beta chain was sequenced and analyzed. TRBV28, TRBJ1-2 and TRBJ2-5 were preferentially used in persistent disease, while TRBV20-1 and TRBJ2-1 were favored in newly diagnosed disease. A larger number of public clonotypes was shared among persistent patients (about 2,700) than among newly diagnosed patients (about 990). The authors acknowledged the small sample size as a limitation that may reduce accuracy.

CDR1 and CDR2 (MNHNS, SASEGT) derive from the germline V gene. For this chain, trimming is 6 bases at the V end and 3 bases at the J end, and the number of junction bases without a gene match is 8. The CDR3 contains 15 residues, cysteine and phenylalanine counted. Just the 45-base CDR3 DNA is kept, in frame starting at base 1. The library relied on multiplex PCR. Instrument used: Illumina HiSeq 4000. To build TCR beta libraries, CDR3 regions were amplified by Arm-PCR using iRepertoire HTBI primers. Before sequencing, the PCR products went through gel purification. Per the original workflow: A total of roughly 67 TRBV and approximately 13 TRBJ segments were identified across samples and were used for gene usage analysis of CDR3 amino acid clonotypes. COPE and FqMerger were used to merge filtered high-quality paired reads into contigs. BLAST was used to align contigs to IMGT TRBV, TRBD and TRBJ reference genes, with CDR3 defined following IMGT. Clonotypes above 0.1% frequency were classified as highly expanded clones. Shannon entropy was used to measure repertoire diversity, and the Gini coefficient was used to measure V-J evenness. A clonotype was considered public if more than one individual shared it. TCRdb reran the public reads through fastp at Q25 and MiXCR, keeping productive beta chains. For every CDR3 protein sequence, its rows merge into one entry that carries the most common genes and DNA. The V and J calls come from TCRdb's annotation, not from the publication. The sample yields 350,000 to 550,000 distinct CDR3 sequences; 15% to 20% were counted once. Of the sample, about 25% is held by the ten largest clones.

These data also formed part of another study, on T cells in Graves' hyperthyroidism and ophthalmopathy. That second report states: Graves' hyperthyroidism was defined as stable when no progression to ophthalmopathy occurred over 18 months of follow-up. Hyperthyroidism patients were aged 18 to 65 years and newly diagnosed, with disease duration of less than 2 months. Patients with uncontrolled infections, other autoimmune diseases, pregnancy or lactation were excluded. Clinical symptoms, serum thyroxine and TRAb, thyroid ultrasound, and orbital computed tomography formed the basis for the diagnoses. A first-round RT-PCR of the TCR CDR3 used the HTBI primer set with the Qiagen OneStep RT-PCR kit. Most expanded thyroid clonotypes (frequency above 0.001) were also detected in blood, a finding suggesting that blood repertoires may reflect thyroid immune responses. Ophthalmopathy was separated from stable hyperthyroidism by a 13 V-J signature model, with approximately 89% sensitivity and 81% to 83% specificity obtained in cross-validation and 80%/75% obtained in testing. In validation, the model predicted progression to ophthalmopathy with 60% to 71% sensitivity and 72% to 75% specificity, a median of around six months before onset. To identify distinguishing TCR V-J signatures, a discovery cohort of about 95 patients was used, comprising 40 to 45 with Graves' ophthalmopathy and about 59 with stable Graves' hyperthyroidism. Prospective prediction of ophthalmopathy was tested in an independent validation cohort of about 19 hyperthyroidism patients and some 17 patients who later progressed to ophthalmopathy. The 75 to 100 discovery patients were randomly split 7:3 into training and test sets. In addition, the study compared T-cell repertoires in thyroid tissue and in blood from roughly six Graves' hyperthyroidism patients. After blood sampling, hyperthyroidism patients were treated with methimazole at a starting dose of 30 mg daily, and ophthalmopathy patients were treated with high-dose intravenous methylprednisolone. A second multiplex PCR round built the libraries, followed by size selection and purification. Paired-end sequencing of the libraries was performed with 100 bp reads on an Illumina HiSeq2000. SOAPnuke was used to process the raw data, throwing out any read that contained adapters or uncalled bases, had a mean Phred below 15, or lacked an exact constant-primer or identifier match. COPE v1.2.5 was used to merge the high-quality paired reads, and each unique nucleotide sequence was defined as a clonotype. MiTCR v1.1 was used to align the clonotypes against IMGT TRBV, TRBD and TRBJ reference segments. Only V-J combinations with frequency above 0.0001, covering roughly 99% of repertoires, were analysed. The TCS score was defined as F50 (clonal expansion) divided by E x V (chaos), with BLOSUM62-based TCRdist calculated between CDR3 peptides within each V-J. Welch's t-statistics and random forest reduced some 510 V-J features to fewer than 15, which were used in a naive Bayes classifier (R e1071). No statistical method was used to set the sample size in advance, and investigators knew the group allocation. The paper reports TCR Vbeta CDR3 sequencing of approximately 140 peripheral blood samples: 43 ophthalmopathy, fewer than 80 hyperthyroidism and around 17 progressor patients.

Source: peripheral blood mononuclear cells (PBMCs), taken at new diagnosis, from a patient treated with antithyroid drugs. The source of this sequence is a woman younger than 35 with Graves disease. Donor details come from another sample of the same person, matched by shared clones. The chain links TRBV6-1 with TRBJ2-7, with 10 central nucleotides matching TRBD2. This receptor carries the CDR3 CASRPSSGSFYEQYF. The nucleotides read TGTGCCAGCAGACCTTCTAGCGGGAGTTTCTACGAGCAGTACTTC.